This TCR beta chain was obtained from a study of shared T cell receptors in the human thymus. The data were produced by immunoSEQ multiplex PCR, yet TCRdb's version contains in-frame clones alone and is incomplete. In the table there are about 660,000 clones, roughly 90% of which are singletons. Trimming removed 4 bases from V and 0 bases from J, with 22 bases in between. Germline V gene sequence: CDR1 SGHNT, CDR2 YYREEE (reference sequence). The CDR3 has 18 amino acids. In its sample, this clone was seen a few times. The sample was also linked to a second study, of human thymus T cells. Per that study: Corrective surgery for congenital heart defects was being performed on the healthy Finnish infants who were the donors. Corrective cardiac surgery supplied the resected thymus tissue. Blood and thymic repertoires both appeared biased in V and J gene usage. Related research described thymic repertoires that were highly overlapping among unrelated individuals.

This chain joins TRBV5-4 and TRBJ1-2; no clear D. Sample: thymocytes. The TCR sequence derives from a boy under two years old with a congenital heart defect. CDR3 region: CASSLSWTLLGSNYGYTF. In DNA, the CDR3 is TGTGCCAGCAGCCTATCTTGGACTTTGCTCGGGTCTAACTATGGCTACACCTTC.